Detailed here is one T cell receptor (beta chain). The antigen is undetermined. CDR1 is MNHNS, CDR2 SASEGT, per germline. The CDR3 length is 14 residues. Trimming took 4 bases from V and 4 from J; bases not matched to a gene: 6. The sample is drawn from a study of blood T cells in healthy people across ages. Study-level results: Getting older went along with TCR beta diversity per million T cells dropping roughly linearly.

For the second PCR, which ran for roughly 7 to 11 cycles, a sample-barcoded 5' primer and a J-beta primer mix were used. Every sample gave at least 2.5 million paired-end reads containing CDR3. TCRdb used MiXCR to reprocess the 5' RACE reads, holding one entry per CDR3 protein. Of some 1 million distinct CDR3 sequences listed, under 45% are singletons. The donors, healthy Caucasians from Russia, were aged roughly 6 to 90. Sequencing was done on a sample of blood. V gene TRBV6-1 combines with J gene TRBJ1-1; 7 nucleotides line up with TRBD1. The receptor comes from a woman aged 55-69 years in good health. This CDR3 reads CASSGQGLGTEAFF. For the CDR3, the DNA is TGTGCCAGCAGTGGACAGGGTTTAGGCACTGAAGCTTTCTTT.